This T cell receptor (beta chain) was sequenced in a study of T cell repertoires and Cas9 in healthy adults. Study at large: Multi-effector potency, cytotoxicity and lineage were assessed in SpCas9-reactive CD4 and CD8 T cells.

Here immunoSEQ multiplex PCR was the method, and the copy in TCRdb shows in-frame clones only, minus some. The table lists fewer than 25,000 clones, about 90% of them singletons. Comment on this clone: The antigen remains unidentified.

CDR3 length: 15 amino acids. From germline, CDR1 is SGHTA and CDR2 FQGNSA. With V trimmed by 3 bases and J by 10 bases, 11 bases remained unmatched. General study results and limits: SpCas9-reactive regulatory T cells reportedly mitigated SpCas9-reactive effector T cells in vitro.

Sequenced: CD4+ effector T cells (CD127+, CD25-, CD137-, CD154-) from PBMCs; culture status not recorded. The V call is TRBV7-2, the J call TRBJ2-5; 10 bases are a match to TRBD1. The sequence was collected from a human donor in good health. The CDR3 loop is CASSFRTGGEGGQYF. The CDR3 bases are TGTGCCAGCAGCTTCCGGACAGGGGGAGAGGGGGGCCAGTACTTC. The full variable domain, with the rest looked up from reference TRBV7-2 and TRBJ2-5, is GAGVSQSPSNKVTEKGKDVELRCDPISGHTALYWYRQSLGQGLEFLIYFQGNSAPDKSGLPSDRFSAERTGGSVSTLTIQRTQQEDSAVYLCASSFRTGGEGGQYFGPGTRLLVL.